This is a list of T cell receptor beta chains from one sample in a study of T cells in Graves' hyperthyroidism and ophthalmopathy. MiXCR, applied by TCRdb to the multiplex PCR reads, yields one record per CDR3 protein. The repertoire has approximately 610,000 distinct CDR3 sequences, roughly 17% of them found once; the top ten carry around 19%. The specimen sequenced was blood. Source of these receptors: a woman between 18 and 29 years old with Graves' hyperthyroidism. CDR3s leave out the opening cysteine and the closing phenylalanine or tryptophan. Each record gives: V gene, J gene, CDR3 protein.

>TRBV7-2|TRBJ1-1
ASSLALIGNTEAF
>TRBV10-3|TRBJ2-1
AISGGQHNEQF
>TRBV20-1|TRBJ1-1
SARDGRERTEAF
>TRBV20-1|TRBJ2-3
SPRDTRRLTDTQY
>TRBV4-3|TRBJ1-1
ASSQAREVAF
>TRBV5-1|TRBJ1-4
ASRRGRGGEKLF
>TRBV11-2|TRBJ2-5
ASSPFSSGGRETQY
>TRBV4-3|TRBJ2-1
ASSPRVTVNEQF
>TRBV5-4|TRBJ2-2
ASTTGLAGPGELF
>TRBV30|TRBJ1-1
AWSVPGYSNTEAF
>TRBV7-9|TRBJ2-1
ASSFSSGGHSYNEQF
>TRBV11-2|TRBJ2-1
ASRGTTWPYNEQF
>TRBV13|TRBJ1-5
ASSNTGVDQPQH
>TRBV5-1|TRBJ1-2
ASGQINYGYT
>TRBV2|TRBJ2-7
ASSEALGLAKSSYEQY
>TRBV20-1|TRBJ2-7
SARLAPFHEQY
>TRBV19|TRBJ1-2
ATAGSSMGYT
>TRBV19|TRBJ2-2
ASSMLQGQNTGELF
>TRBV3-1|TRBJ1-1
ASSQGLPTGAF
>TRBV28|TRBJ2-7
ASRGGPYEQY
>TRBV12-3/TRBV12-4|TRBJ1-5
ASSLGQGGNQPQH
>TRBV20-1|TRBJ2-1
SAREPGLAGYEQF